These 31 T cell receptor beta chains came from one sample sequenced in a study of T cell responses to AZD1222 COVID-19 vaccine. The repertoire was sequenced with immunoSEQ multiplex PCR; TCRdb's copy has only in-frame clones and lacks some. This table has about 110,000 clones, 85% to 95% appearing once. Specimen: peripheral blood, collected on day 0 of AZD1222 vaccination. All receptors come from an adult in good health.

The chain carries TRBV15 and TRBJ1-1, with TRBD1 as a possible D gene (6 bases). From germline, CDR1 is LNHNV and CDR2 YYDKDF (reference sequence). Trimming removed 1 base from V and 3 bases from J, with 9 bases in between. This CDR3 contains 14 residues. CDR3: CATSRVNRDTEAFF. CDR3 nucleotide sequence: TGTGCCACCAGCAGAGTGAACAGGGACACTGAAGCTTTCTTT. The variable domain in full, with the rest retrieved from reference TRBV15 and TRBJ1-1, is DAMVIQNPRYQVTQFGKPVTLSCSQTLNHNVMYWYQQKSSQAPKLLFHYYDKDFNNEADTPDNFQSRRPNTSFCFLDIRSPGLGDTAMYLCATSRVNRDTEAFFGQGTRLTVV.

This clone was counted a single time. This chain uses TRBV4-1 with TRBJ1-5; TRBD1 aligns across 7 bases. The trim removed 0 bases at V and 9 bases at J, leaving 5 bases unmatched. This CDR3 contains 14 residues. Germline V gene data show CDR1 as MGHRA and CDR2 as YSYEKL. CDR3 amino acids: CASSQDRGAWPQHF. CDR3 bases: TGCGCCAGCAGCCAAGACAGGGGGGCTTGGCCCCAGCATTTT.

The rearrangement uses TRBV7-9 and TRBJ1-5; 7 bases align to TRBD1. The V segment lost 1 base and the J segment 3 bases; nucleotides outside the gene matches: 3. The CDR3 is made up of 15 amino acids. Germline assignment: CDR1 SEHNR and CDR2 FQNEAQ (reference sequence). The CDR3 DNA reads TGTGCCAGCAGCTTAGGACAGGGTTTCAATCAGCCCCAGCATTTT. Its translation: CASSLGQGFNQPQHF.

The CDR3 reads CASSLGGVGVYEQYF. The CDR3 nucleotides read TGCGCCAGCAGCTTGGGAGGGGTAGGGGTCTACGAGCAGTACTTC. The chain links TRBV5-1 to TRBJ2-7, with D perhaps given as TRBD1 or TRBD2 (5 bases each). With 0 bases removed from V and 3 bases from J, the gap between germline ends came to 13 bases. The CDR3 totals 15 residues. Looked up from germline, CDR1 is SGHRS and CDR2 is YFSETQ.

The J gene is TRBJ2-7, the V gene TRBV18; 11 bases agree with TRBD1. CDR3 length equals 14 residues. The germline CDR1 and CDR2 sequences are KGHSH and LQKENI. Trimming cost V 0 bases and J 7 bases; bases outside gene matches: 2. CDR3 bases: TGTGCCAGCTCACCACCCGGGACAGGGGGGGAGCAGTACTTC. Amino acid sequence: CASSPPGTGGEQYF.

V usage is TRBV28 and J usage is TRBJ2-7, with D perhaps assigned TRBD1 or TRBD2 (5 bases each). The germline gives CDR1 MDHEN, CDR2 SYDVKM. This CDR3 spans 12 amino acids. Trimming took 7 bases from V and 6 from J, leaving 13 bases between them. CDR3 DNA: TGTGCCAGCAACTCTTGGGGGATCGAGCAGTACTTC. It is translated as CASNSWGIEQYF.

In this sample, this clone turned up many times. This CDR3 is also generated by other DNA sequences in the sample. The chain combines TRBV11-2 with TRBJ1-1; D ambiguous. The germline V gene has CDR1 SGHAT and CDR2 FQNNGV. Trimming took 5 bases from V and 1 from J, leaving 8 bases between them. The CDR3 spans 13 residues. The CDR3 DNA follows: TGTGCCAGCAGCCGGCGGGGGAACACTGAAGCTTTCTTT. It translates to CASSRRGNTEAFF.

The CDR3 protein is CASSPREWSGGYTF. DNA for the CDR3: TGTGCCAGCAGTCCCAGGGAGTGGTCGGGAGGCTACACCTTC. The gene calls are TRBV6-4 and TRBJ1-2, with D possibly TRBD1 on 5 matching bases. Trimming left V 5 bases short and J 8 bases short, with 18 bases between. The CDR3 totals 14 residues. CDR1 and CDR2 (germline): MRHNA, SNTAGT.

This clone was seen once. The rearrangement joins TRBV5-1 to TRBJ2-3, with 13 bases fitting TRBD2. Germline V gene lookup returns CDR1 SGHRS and CDR2 YFSETQ. This CDR3 has 19 amino acids. J gave up 0 bases and V 0 bases, and 7 bases lay outside the gene matches. CDR3 protein: CASSLAETSGGTSTDTQYF. The CDR3 coding sequence is TGCGCCAGCAGCTTGGCCGAGACTAGCGGGGGGACGAGCACAGATACGCAGTATTTT.

The V gene is TRBV5-1, the J gene TRBJ1-1; D not resolved. CDR1 SGHRS and CDR2 YFSETQ come from the germline V gene. V lost 4 bases to trimming and J lost 4 bases, with 14 bases between them. The length of the CDR3 is 14 residues. The DNA for the CDR3 is TGCGCCAGCAGCCCCACGGCGGCGGGCACTGAAGCTTTCTTT. Translated: CASSPTAAGTEAFF.

This chain joins TRBV30 and TRBJ2-7; 9 bases agree with TRBD1. The CDR3 has 14 residues. The junction had 5 bases not matched to a gene; V was cut back by 2 bases and J by 3 bases. Per the germline V gene, CDR1 is GTSNPN and CDR2 is SVGIG (reference sequence). The CDR3 nucleotides read TGTGCCTGGAGTACCGGGACAGGGATCTACGAGCAGTACTTC. Translation: CAWSTGTGIYEQYF.

The chain joins TRBV10-3 to TRBJ2-3, with TRBD1 as a possible D gene (6 bases). The CDR3 extends over 13 amino acids. Germline assignment: CDR1 ENHRY and CDR2 SYGVKD. V lost 6 bases to trimming and J lost 3 bases, with 10 bases between them. Here the CDR3 DNA reads TGTGCCATCAGGAGGGACACAACAGATACGCAGTATTTT. This encodes CAIRRDTTDTQYF.

This chain links TRBV4-1 with TRBJ2-3; D call uncertain. CDR3 length: 14 residues. CDR1 is MGHRA, CDR2 YSYEKL, per germline. V was pared by 1 base and J by 6 bases, with 11 bases between. The CDR3 nucleotides read TGCGCCAGCAGCCAAGTTTTAGCCTCGGATACGCAGTATTTT. This codes for CASSQVLASDTQYF.

V and J are TRBV5-4 and TRBJ1-4; perhaps TRBD1 as D (5 bases). V was clipped by 0 bases and J by 8 bases, with 14 bases between them. The CDR3 runs to 15 residues. Per the germline V gene, CDR1 is SGHNT and CDR2 is YYREEE (reference sequence). DNA of the CDR3: TGTGCCAGCAGCTTGGCCGCAGGGTTGGGGGAAAAACTGTTTTTT. Protein sequence: CASSLAAGLGEKLFF.

The V call is TRBV30, the J call TRBJ1-2; D is ambiguous. Trimming shortened V by 5 bases and J by 10 bases, and 11 bases separated the two germline ends. Germline V gene lookup returns CDR1 GTSNPN and CDR2 SVGIG (reference sequence). The CDR3 loop spans 10 amino acids. The CDR3: CAWGDTDYTF. The CDR3 DNA is TGTGCCTGGGGTGACACTGACTACACCTTC.

V and J are TRBV6-4 and TRBJ2-3; 7 bases map to TRBD2. CDR3 size: 13 residues. CDR1 and CDR2 from the germline V gene are MRHNA and SNTAGT. V shed 8 bases, J shed 5 bases, and the junction held 7 bases outside the gene matches. The CDR3 region has the DNA TGTGCCAGCTCGGGGGGATTTGGAGATACGCAGTATTTT. Its translation: CASSGGFGDTQYF.

The rearrangement joins TRBV7-9 to TRBJ1-5; D is possibly TRBD1 (5 bases). Germline CDR1 SEHNR, CDR2 FQNEAQ (reference sequence). This CDR3 has 13 residues. Deletions cut 5 bases from V and 5 bases from J, with 10 bases between. CDR3 sequence reads: CASSRGPDQPQHF. The CDR3 coding sequence is TGTGCCAGCAGCCGGGGCCCAGATCAGCCCCAGCATTTT. Variable domain in full (rest from reference TRBV7-9 and TRBJ1-5): DTGVSQNPRHKITKRGQNVTFRCDPISEHNRLYWYRQTLGQGPEFLTYFQNEAQLEKSRLLSDRFSAERPKGSFSTLEIQRTEQGDSAMYLCASSRGPDQPQHFGDGTRLSIL.

The gene calls are TRBV24-1 and TRBJ2-7, with a possible D match to TRBD2 (6 bases). The V and J ends lost 3 bases and 3 bases respectively, with 14 bases between them. In germline, CDR1 is KGHDR, CDR2 SFDVKD. The CDR3 length is 15 residues. Here the CDR3 reads CATSDKRAGLYEQYF. The CDR3 coding sequence is TGTGCCACCAGTGATAAGCGGGCAGGGCTCTACGAGCAGTACTTC.

The count of this clone is one. The chain recombines TRBV6-4 with TRBJ2-1, with a weak D call TRBD2 (5 bases). Germline V gene sequence: CDR1 MRHNA, CDR2 SNTAGT. The ends were cut back, 5 bases at V and 1 base at J, with 15 bases in the middle. The CDR3 is made up of 16 amino acids. The CDR3 here is CASSQTPSGSYNEQFF. The CDR3 DNA is TGTGCCAGCAGTCAGACCCCCAGCGGATCCTACAATGAGCAGTTCTTC.

The V gene is TRBV7-3, the J gene TRBJ2-3; D remains unclear. Germline V CDR1 and CDR2: SGHTA, FQGTGA. This CDR3 is 11 amino acids long. Trimming cost V 2 bases and J 4 bases, with 1 base left between them. The CDR3: CASSLSDTQYF. CDR3 sequence (DNA): TGTGCCAGCAGCTTATCAGATACGCAGTATTTT.

The V and J genes are TRBV24-1 and TRBJ2-3, with 10 bases that match TRBD1. V trimming: 7 bases; J trimming: 1 base; junction bases outside the gene matches: 1. Germline V CDR1 and CDR2: KGHDR, SFDVKD. The CDR3 extends over 14 amino acids. The DNA of the CDR3 is TGTGCCACCAGGGACAGGGGGGGCACAGATACGCAGTATTTT. Translated, it gives CATRDRGGTDTQYF.

The chain carries TRBV9 and TRBJ1-6; no definite D call. The CDR3 spans 17 residues. CDR1 is SGDLS, CDR2 YYNGEE, per germline. The V end lost 3 bases, the J end lost 7 bases, and 20 bases lay between the germline ends. CDR3 sequence reads: CASSGNRTERRNSPLHF. In DNA, the CDR3 is TGTGCCAGCAGCGGGAATCGGACGGAGCGGAGGAATTCACCCCTCCACTTT.

This sequence joins TRBV15 and TRBJ1-6; possible D gene TRBD1, 6 bases. The V end lost 0 bases, the J end lost 6 bases, and 15 bases lay between the germline ends. Germline V gene sequence: CDR1 LNHNV, CDR2 YYDKDF (reference sequence). The CDR3 sequence is 17 residues long. The CDR3 nucleotides are TGTGCCACCAGCAGAGATCAGGGGACAAGGCCTAATTCACCCCTCCACTTT. It codes for CATSRDQGTRPNSPLHF.

The V gene is TRBV30, the J gene TRBJ1-5, with D uncertain. V was cut by 2 bases and J by 0 bases, with 8 bases left in between. The length of the CDR3 is 14 residues. Germline lookup yields CDR1 GTSNPN and CDR2 SVGIG (reference sequence). CDR3 DNA: TGTGCCTGGAGTCCGGTCCTTAGCAATCAGCCCCAGCATTTT. It specifies CAWSPVLSNQPQHF.

The genes are TRBV5-1 and TRBJ2-1; 10 bases are shared with TRBD2. J was trimmed by 4 bases and V by 4 bases; bases with no gene match: 5. The length of the CDR3 is 15 residues. Germline loops: CDR1 SGHRS, CDR2 YFSETQ. CDR3 coding DNA: TGCGCCAGCAGCCGTAGCGGGGGGCCTTACAATGAGCAGTTCTTC. The encoded protein is CASSRSGGPYNEQFF.

The chain links TRBV28 to TRBJ1-5; D is unclear. This CDR3 region has 12 residues. V was trimmed by 5 bases and J by 3 bases, leaving 5 bases between them. Germline V gene sequence: CDR1 MDHEN, CDR2 SYDVKM. The CDR3 region has the DNA TGTGCCAGCAGTCCCGACAATCAGCCCCAGCATTTT. Its protein is CASSPDNQPQHF.

This chain connects TRBV3-1 (or the pseudogene TRBV3-2) to TRBJ2-1, with a possible D match to TRBD2 (5 bases). V was clipped by 0 bases and J by 6 bases, with 15 bases between them. CDR1 and CDR2 (germline): LGHDT, YNNKEL (reference sequence). The CDR3 consists of 16 residues. CDR3 DNA sequence: TGTGCCAGCAGCCAAGATAGAACATTCCGGGGCAATGAGCAGTTCTTC. Translating gives CASSQDRTFRGNEQFF.

CDR3: CATARQGGTEAFF. CDR3 bases: TGTGCCACCGCTAGACAGGGGGGCACTGAAGCTTTCTTT. The chain carries TRBV24-1 and TRBJ1-1; TRBD1 agrees at 9 bases. CDR1 is KGHDR, CDR2 SFDVKD, per germline. The CDR3 consists of 13 residues. The V segment lost 9 bases and the J segment 4 bases; nucleotides outside the gene matches: 5.

The chain uses TRBV19 and TRBJ2-4, with 8 bases fitting TRBD1. CDR1 and CDR2 from the germline V gene are LNHDA and SQIVND (reference sequence). The CDR3 has 16 residues. J gave up 2 bases and V 0 bases, and 3 bases lay outside the gene matches. CDR3 amino acids: CASSIDGTGSKNIQYF. The DNA of the CDR3 is TGTGCCAGTAGTATAGATGGGACAGGCTCCAAAAACATTCAGTACTTC. Looking up the rest from reference TRBV19 and TRBJ2-4 gives the full variable domain: DGGITQSPKYLFRKEGQNVTLSCEQNLNHDAMYWYRQDPGQGLRLIYYSQIVNDFQKGDIAEGYSVSREKKESFPLTVTSAQKNPTAFYLCASSIDGTGSKNIQYFGAGTRLSVL.

The chain carries TRBV6-6 and TRBJ2-7, with 9 bases that match TRBD1. This CDR3 has 15 residues. Trimming cost V 6 bases and J 0 bases; bases outside gene matches: 6. CDR1 MNHNY and CDR2 SVGAGI come from the germline V gene (reference sequence). CDR3 in DNA: TGTGCCAGCAGCCAAGGACAGGGGAGCTCCTACGAGCAGTACTTC. It specifies CASSQGQGSSYEQYF.

The chain employs TRBV11-3 and TRBJ1-2; tentative D call: TRBD1 (5 bases). CDR1 is SGHNT, CDR2 YENEEA, per germline. V was shortened by 6 bases and J by 8 bases, with 22 bases between the two germline ends. The CDR3 extends over 15 amino acids. CDR3 DNA: TGTGCCAGCAGTCAACCGGGACGGACCTTAGAAGGCTACACCTTC. It is translated as CASSQPGRTLEGYTF.